A selection of T cell receptor beta chains follows, all from one sample in a study of response to subunit inactivated influenza vaccine. Using its own MiXCR run on the RT-PCR reads, TCRdb lists one record per CDR3 protein. The sample holds over 400,000 distinct CDR3 sequences, approximately 11% seen once. The sequences come from PBMCs from blood, collected 35 to 45 days after vaccination. The receptor set was obtained from a man between 50 and 59 years old who received an inactivated influenza vaccine. Each CDR3 is given with its conserved first and last residue. Each record gives: CDR3 DNA, CDR3 protein, J gene, D gene, V gene, clone size. The D gene is left open where the match is weak. The size field is filled for only some rows; it gives once, few, many or a size class.

CDR3nt: TGTGCCAGCAGTGGGAGAATCCCAGGGGAAGATACGCAGTATTTT
CDR3aa: CASSGRIPGEDTQYF
j_gene: TRBJ2-3
d_gene: -
v_gene: TRBV6-1
abundance: few

CDR3nt: TGTGCCAGCAGTTCCCCCCGGCAGGGTGGCTACACCTTC
CDR3aa: CASSSPRQGGYTF
j_gene: TRBJ1-2
d_gene: -
v_gene: TRBV11-2
abundance: -

CDR3nt: TGCAGCGTTGTGGTCAGGGCACTAGCCAAAAACATTCAGTACTTC
CDR3aa: CSVVVRALAKNIQYF
j_gene: TRBJ2-4
d_gene: -
v_gene: TRBV29-1
abundance: -

CDR3nt: TGCAGTGCTATCACGGGGGGGGCTAGCGGTTCCTACGAGCAGTACTTC
CDR3aa: CSAITGGASGSYEQYF
j_gene: TRBJ2-7
d_gene: TRBD2
v_gene: TRBV20-1
abundance: -

CDR3nt: TGCAGTGCTTTTAACAGGGGGGGTAAATCAGATACGCAGTATTTT
CDR3aa: CSAFNRGGKSDTQYF
j_gene: TRBJ2-3
d_gene: -
v_gene: TRBV20-1
abundance: -

CDR3nt: TGCAGTGCTATTTTTCCTTTGCGGGAGAACGAGCAGTACTTC
CDR3aa: CSAIFPLRENEQYF
j_gene: TRBJ2-7
d_gene: TRBD2
v_gene: TRBV20-1
abundance: few

CDR3nt: TGTGCCAGCAGCTTGGGAGGGGGGTGGAGTGAGCAGTTCTTC
CDR3aa: CASSLGGGWSEQFF
j_gene: TRBJ2-1
d_gene: -
v_gene: TRBV5-5
abundance: -

CDR3nt: TGTGCCAGCAGCTTGGGCAGGGACGACGAGCAGTACTTC
CDR3aa: CASSLGRDDEQYF
j_gene: TRBJ2-7
d_gene: -
v_gene: TRBV7-9
abundance: -

CDR3nt: TGCAGTGCTAGTGAACAGGGGGCGCAGACTGGCTACACCTTC
CDR3aa: CSASEQGAQTGYTF
j_gene: TRBJ1-2
d_gene: TRBD1
v_gene: TRBV20-1
abundance: many

CDR3nt: TGTGCCAGCAGTCCCCTAATCGTACCACTAGCGGGAGGCTTGGACGAGCAGTACTTC
CDR3aa: CASSPLIVPLAGGLDEQYF
j_gene: TRBJ2-7
d_gene: TRBD2
v_gene: TRBV28
abundance: few

CDR3nt: TGTGCCAGCACCCATAGCGATCCAGGAGGTGAGCAGTTCTTC
CDR3aa: CASTHSDPGGEQFF
j_gene: TRBJ2-1
d_gene: -
v_gene: TRBV12-3/TRBV12-4
abundance: -

CDR3nt: TGTGCCAGCGGGACCCCTCCGACCTACGAGCAGTACTTC
CDR3aa: CASGTPPTYEQYF
j_gene: TRBJ2-7
d_gene: -
v_gene: TRBV7-2
abundance: many

CDR3nt: TGCAGCGCCTGGGGACAGGGGAAAAAGAATACGCAGTATTTT
CDR3aa: CSAWGQGKKNTQYF
j_gene: TRBJ2-3
d_gene: TRBD1
v_gene: TRBV29-1
abundance: many

CDR3nt: TGTGCCAGCTCAACACTAGCGGGGGTTACCTACAATGAGCAGTTCTTC
CDR3aa: CASSTLAGVTYNEQFF
j_gene: TRBJ2-1
d_gene: TRBD2
v_gene: TRBV18
abundance: -

CDR3nt: TGTGCCAGCAGTTTAGAGAATTTCGGGAGTGGGGATGAGCAGTTCTTC
CDR3aa: CASSLENFGSGDEQFF
j_gene: TRBJ2-1
d_gene: -
v_gene: TRBV12-3/TRBV12-4
abundance: many

CDR3nt: TGTGCCAGCAGCTTGGAGAGGGGGCAGTATTTT
CDR3aa: CASSLERGQYF
j_gene: TRBJ2-3
d_gene: -
v_gene: TRBV7-9
abundance: -

CDR3nt: TGCGCCAGCGGCTCGTCTAATGAGCAGTTCTTC
CDR3aa: CASGSSNEQFF
j_gene: TRBJ2-1
d_gene: -
v_gene: TRBV10-1
abundance: -

CDR3nt: TGCAGTGCTAGAACTTTACTAGCGGGAGACGGAGAGACCCAGTACTTC
CDR3aa: CSARTLLAGDGETQYF
j_gene: TRBJ2-5
d_gene: TRBD2
v_gene: TRBV20-1
abundance: few

CDR3nt: TGTGCCAGCAGTGCCTTACGGGACAGGGCAGACGAGCAGTACTTC
CDR3aa: CASSALRDRADEQYF
j_gene: TRBJ2-7
d_gene: TRBD1
v_gene: TRBV28
abundance: -

CDR3nt: TGTGCCAGCAGCTTGGGGACGCTACTCAATCAGCCCCAGCATTTT
CDR3aa: CASSLGTLLNQPQHF
j_gene: TRBJ1-5
d_gene: -
v_gene: TRBV5-5
abundance: few

CDR3nt: TGCACCACGGGCGGGGCAATCAATGAGCAGTTCTTC
CDR3aa: CTTGGAINEQFF
j_gene: TRBJ2-1
d_gene: -
v_gene: TRBV20-1
abundance: -

CDR3nt: TGTGCCAGCAGTTTAAGCGGTGGGGACAGGGGTGAGACCCAGTACTTC
CDR3aa: CASSLSGGDRGETQYF
j_gene: TRBJ2-5
d_gene: TRBD1
v_gene: TRBV12-3/TRBV12-4
abundance: few

CDR3nt: TGCAGTGCTCAAGACACCCCCGATGAGTACTTC
CDR3aa: CSAQDTPDEYF
j_gene: TRBJ2-5
d_gene: -
v_gene: TRBV20-1
abundance: many

CDR3nt: TGTGCCAGCAGCCAGGCCGCCCGGCGGGAGCAGTACTTC
CDR3aa: CASSQAARREQYF
j_gene: TRBJ2-7
d_gene: -
v_gene: TRBV14
abundance: -

CDR3nt: TGTGCCAGCAGACCACGACTAGCGGGGGGGAGCACAGATACGCAGTATTTT
CDR3aa: CASRPRLAGGSTDTQYF
j_gene: TRBJ2-3
d_gene: TRBD2
v_gene: TRBV6-2/TRBV6-3
abundance: few

CDR3nt: TGCAGCGCGGACAGGGTCAATGAGCAGTTCTTC
CDR3aa: CSADRVNEQFF
j_gene: TRBJ2-1
d_gene: TRBD1
v_gene: TRBV29-1
abundance: -

CDR3nt: TGCGCCAGCAGCTCATCGGGAAACTATAATTCACCCCTCCACTTT
CDR3aa: CASSSSGNYNSPLHF
j_gene: TRBJ1-6
d_gene: -
v_gene: TRBV5-1
abundance: -

CDR3nt: TGCGCCAGCAGATATCCGACAGGGCCAGAGACCCAGTACTTC
CDR3aa: CASRYPTGPETQYF
j_gene: TRBJ2-5
d_gene: TRBD1
v_gene: TRBV5-1
abundance: few

CDR3nt: TGTGCCACCAGCCCCGGAGGGGTCGACAATCAGCCCCAGCATTTT
CDR3aa: CATSPGGVDNQPQHF
j_gene: TRBJ1-5
d_gene: -
v_gene: TRBV15
abundance: few

CDR3nt: TGTGCCAGCAGTTTTCTAGCGGGGGGGAGAGATGAGCAGTTCTTC
CDR3aa: CASSFLAGGRDEQFF
j_gene: TRBJ2-1
d_gene: TRBD2
v_gene: TRBV6-2/TRBV6-3
abundance: few

CDR3nt: TGTGCCATCAGAGAGACAGGAGACCAAGAGACCCAGTACTTC
CDR3aa: CAIRETGDQETQYF
j_gene: TRBJ2-5
d_gene: -
v_gene: TRBV10-3
abundance: few

CDR3nt: TGCAGTGTCCTGGGACAGGGTCCCTACAATGAGCAGTTCTTC
CDR3aa: CSVLGQGPYNEQFF
j_gene: TRBJ2-1
d_gene: TRBD1
v_gene: TRBV20-1
abundance: many

CDR3nt: TGTGCCAGCAGTTCCAATACCCAAGGGGTTATTGAAAAACTGTTTTTT
CDR3aa: CASSSNTQGVIEKLFF
j_gene: TRBJ1-4
d_gene: -
v_gene: TRBV27
abundance: -

CDR3nt: TGTGCCAGCAGTTACGGGAGGGCCTTGTACAATGAGCAGTTCTTC
CDR3aa: CASSYGRALYNEQFF
j_gene: TRBJ2-1
d_gene: TRBD2
v_gene: TRBV12-3/TRBV12-4
abundance: few

CDR3nt: TGCAGTGCTAGAGACGGAGAACGGGAACACATCGAGCAGTACTTC
CDR3aa: CSARDGEREHIEQYF
j_gene: TRBJ2-7
d_gene: -
v_gene: TRBV20-1
abundance: many

CDR3nt: TGTGCCAGCAGCCCCGGACATGGTGGAGATACGCAGTATTTT
CDR3aa: CASSPGHGGDTQYF
j_gene: TRBJ2-3
d_gene: -
v_gene: TRBV7-9
abundance: many

CDR3nt: TGTGCCAGCAGCTTTCAGCCAGGGGGCTGGCCTGGGGCCAACGTCCTGACTTTC
CDR3aa: CASSFQPGGWPGANVLTF
j_gene: TRBJ2-6
d_gene: TRBD1
v_gene: TRBV5-5
abundance: few

CDR3nt: TGTGCCAGCAGTTTAACCCAGGCTAACTATGGCTACACCTTC
CDR3aa: CASSLTQANYGYTF
j_gene: TRBJ1-2
d_gene: -
v_gene: TRBV28
abundance: -

CDR3nt: TGTGCCAGCAGTTTAGGGGGTTTTCCTAATTCACCCCTCCACTTT
CDR3aa: CASSLGGFPNSPLHF
j_gene: TRBJ1-6
d_gene: -
v_gene: TRBV12-3/TRBV12-4
abundance: many

CDR3nt: TGTGCCAGCAGCTTAGTTGGGACAGGGTACCAAGAGACCCAGTACTTC
CDR3aa: CASSLVGTGYQETQYF
j_gene: TRBJ2-5
d_gene: TRBD1
v_gene: TRBV7-2
abundance: -